Listed here are 22 T cell receptor beta chains from one sample, sequenced in a study of T cells after yellow fever vaccination. MiXCR was run by TCRdb on the 5' RACE reads, yielding one entry per CDR3 protein. The sample carries tens of thousands of distinct CDR3 sequences, over 6.5% recorded once. Source: CD8+ T cells sorted from PBMCs, taken 45 days after the first yellow fever vaccination. The receptors here all came from a young man who received the YFV17D yellow fever vaccine.

The rearrangement joins TRBV5-4 to TRBJ2-1; D gene uncertain. The CDR3 extends over 15 amino acids. Deletions cut 0 bases from V and 0 bases from J, with 7 bases between. The V gene's germline CDR1 is SGHNT and CDR2 YYREEE (reference sequence). The CDR3 is CASSLDPSSYNEQFF. The DNA of the CDR3 is TGTGCCAGCAGCTTGGATCCGAGCTCCTACAATGAGCAGTTCTTC.

This clonotype was recorded many times. The rearrangement uses TRBV4-2 and TRBJ2-1; TRBD2 matches at 10 bases. This CDR3 is built from 17 residues. Trimming took 3 bases from V and 0 from J; bases not matched to a gene: 5. Germline V gene data show CDR1 as LGHNA and CDR2 as YNFKEQ. The CDR3 is CASSQIAGGSSYNEQFF. CDR3 sequence (DNA): TGTGCCAGCAGCCAGATAGCGGGGGGCAGCTCCTACAATGAGCAGTTCTTC.

This clonotype has a count of ten or more. The chain links TRBV6-5 to TRBJ2-5; 7 bases fit TRBD2. Per the germline V gene, CDR1 is MNHEY and CDR2 is SVGAGI. CDR3 length: 15 residues. V was pared by 0 bases and J by 1 base, with 2 bases of the junction left unmatched. CDR3 sequence: CASSYSGGIQETQYF. The CDR3 DNA is TGTGCCAGCAGTTACTCCGGGGGGATCCAAGAGACCCAGTACTTC.

This clonotype was observed at least ten times. This sequence joins TRBV9 and TRBJ1-6; possible D gene TRBD1, 6 bases. Germline V gene data show CDR1 as SGDLS and CDR2 as YYNGEE. The CDR3 loop spans 13 amino acids. V shed 6 bases and J shed 11 bases, with 15 bases lying between them. CDR3 coding DNA: TGTGCCAGCACTATTACAGGGTCTACACCCCTCCACTTT. The encoded protein is CASTITGSTPLHF.

This clonotype has a count of ten or more. This chain links TRBV4-3 with TRBJ2-7; D unclear. Deletions cut 0 bases from V and 0 bases from J, with 3 bases between. The CDR3 loop spans 13 amino acids. Per the germline V gene, CDR1 is LGHNA and CDR2 is YSLEER. Here the CDR3 DNA reads TGCGCCAGCAGCCAAGATATCTCCTACGAGCAGTACTTC. Protein: CASSQDISYEQYF.

The table lists this clonotype with many counts. The chain uses TRBV3-1 and TRBJ2-5; either TRBD1 or TRBD2 may fit D (5 bases each). Trimming stripped 4 bases from V and 5 bases from J, with 14 bases between. The CDR3 runs 14 residues. The germline V gene encodes CDR1 LGHDT and CDR2 YNNKEL (reference sequence). CDR3: CASSLGTILETQYF. As DNA, the CDR3 is TGTGCCAGCAGCCTCGGGACGATTCTTGAGACCCAGTACTTC.

The chain employs TRBV12-3 or TRBV12-4 and TRBJ1-5, with D tentatively TRBD1 (5 bases). V was trimmed by 6 bases and J by 7 bases, leaving 22 bases between them. The CDR3 loop spans 16 amino acids. The CDR3 protein is CASSHVDTAWRQPQHF. The CDR3, as DNA: TGTGCCAGCAGCCACGTGGACACAGCCTGGCGGCAGCCCCAGCATTTT.

This clonotype was recorded at least ten times. The chain uses TRBV10-2 and TRBJ2-7; a possible D gene is TRBD1 (5 bases). This CDR3 spans 17 amino acids. Germline-derived CDR1 and CDR2 are WSHSY and SAAADI. Trimming left V 8 bases short and J 2 bases short, with 25 bases between. The chain's CDR3 is CASFGPREKGITYEQYF. The CDR3 nucleotides read TGCGCCAGCTTCGGTCCCAGGGAAAAGGGGATCACCTACGAGCAGTACTTC.

There are a few counts of this clonotype. The rearrangement links TRBV7-2 to TRBJ2-7, with 9 bases identical to TRBD2. Germline V gene sequence: CDR1 SGHTA, CDR2 FQGNSA. This CDR3 comprises 13 residues. The junction had 2 bases not matched to a gene; V was cut back by 4 bases and J by 4 bases. The CDR3 loop reads CASSSGLAYEQYV. The CDR3 DNA sequence: TGTGCCAGCAGCTCTGGACTAGCGTACGAGCAGTACGTC.

Regarding this clonotype: A much larger clone is a single base away; this may be a read error. This chain uses TRBV10-2 with TRBJ1-1, with D hard to call. The CDR3 runs to 13 residues. Germline loops: CDR1 WSHSY, CDR2 SAAADI. V lost 6 bases, J lost 7 bases, and 15 bases lay in between. This chain's CDR3 is CASRVSLMCEAFF. The CDR3 DNA reads as TGCGCCAGCAGGGTTTCCCTAATGTGTGAAGCTTTCTTT.

There are many counts of this clonotype. Here the CDR3 DNA reads TGTGCCAGCAGCGGGGGAACGAGCACAGATACGCAGTATTTT. This codes for CASSGGTSTDTQYF. The V gene is TRBV12-3 or TRBV12-4, the J gene TRBJ2-3; perhaps TRBD2 as D (6 bases). The CDR3 contains 14 residues. V lost 6 bases, J lost 0 bases, and 10 bases lay in between.

The chain combines TRBV10-3 with TRBJ2-7; D remains ambiguous. Germline assignment: CDR1 ENHRY and CDR2 SYGVKD. V lost 5 bases, J lost 3 bases, and 8 bases lay in between. The CDR3 runs 12 residues. This CDR3 reads CAISQDFYEQYV. The CDR3 DNA reads TGTGCCATCAGTCAAGATTTCTACGAGCAGTACGTC.

This clonotype has a count of ten or more. The junction shows a germline mismatch at one end, possibly a read error. The chain employs TRBV27 and TRBJ1-1; 10 bases map to TRBD1. Per the germline V gene, CDR1 is MNHEY and CDR2 is SMNVEV (reference sequence). The CDR3 covers 12 residues. The CDR3 protein is CASSPRDRGLIF. CDR3 DNA: TGTGCCAGCAGTCCCAGGGACAGGGGCCTGATCTTT.

This clonotype showed up many times. V is TRBV20-1 and J is TRBJ2-7, with 8 bases matching TRBD2. The trim removed 6 bases at V and 6 bases at J, leaving 10 bases unmatched. Germline CDR1 reads DFQATT; CDR2 reads SNEGSKA (reference sequence). The CDR3 has 13 residues. This CDR3 reads CSARKAGEIEQYV. CDR3 DNA: TGCAGTGCGAGAAAAGCGGGGGAGATCGAGCAGTACGTC.

This clonotype was observed at least ten times. The chain is built from TRBV12-3 or TRBV12-4 and TRBJ2-7, with TRBD1 matching over 8 bases. The CDR3 is made up of 13 amino acids. With 5 bases clipped from V and 5 bases from J, the junction kept 5 bases outside the gene matches. The CDR3 nucleotides read TGTGCCAGCAGTCCTGAGGACAGGGACGAGCAGTACTTC. Residues: CASSPEDRDEQYF.

This clonotype was found many times. The CDR3 coding sequence is TGTGCCAGCAGTTCCGGACAGCCCTTTAATGAAAAACTGTTTTTT. Translation: CASSSGQPFNEKLFF. The rearrangement links TRBV6-5 to TRBJ1-4; possible D gene TRBD1, 6 bases. Deletions cut 4 bases from V and 4 bases from J, with 13 bases between. CDR3 length: 15 residues. The germline gives CDR1 MNHEY, CDR2 SVGAGI.

DNA for the CDR3: TGTGCCAGTAGTGGGTGGAATTCACCCCTCCACTTT. Translation: CASSGWNSPLHF. The V gene is TRBV19, the J gene TRBJ1-6, with unresolved D. The CDR3 has 12 residues. V lost 5 bases and J 7 bases, leaving 6 bases between the germline ends. CDR1 is LNHDA and CDR2 is SQIVND in the germline V gene (reference sequence). Drawing the rest from reference TRBV19 and TRBJ1-6, the complete variable domain is DGGITQSPKYLFRKEGQNVTLSCEQNLNHDAMYWYRQDPGQGLRLIYYSQIVNDFQKGDIAEGYSVSREKKESFPLTVTSAQKNPTAFYLCASSGWNSPLHFGNGTRLTVT.

This clonotype appeared many times. The chain employs TRBV5-1 and TRBJ2-2; 7 positions match TRBD1. J gave up 4 bases and V 5 bases, and 8 bases lay outside the gene matches. This CDR3 has 15 amino acids. Germline assignment: CDR1 SGHRS and CDR2 YFSETQ. CDR3 bases: TGCGCCAGCAGAAACCCGGGACAGATCACCGGGGAGCTGTTTTTT. The encoded protein is CASRNPGQITGELFF. Full variable domain (missing parts from reference TRBV5-1 and TRBJ2-2): KAGVTQTPRYLIKTRGQQVTLSCSPISGHRSVSWYQQTPGQGLQFLFEYFSETQRNKGNFPGRFSGRQFSNSRSEMNVSTLELGDSALYLCASRNPGQITGELFFGEGSRLTVL.

This clonotype was recorded many times. The DNA of the CDR3 is TGCGCCAGCAGTCTAGGGCCCGAGCAGTACTTC. Translated: CASSLGPEQYF. The chain is built from TRBV4-3 and TRBJ2-7; D is unresolved. V lost 6 bases and J lost 6, with 9 bases in between. The CDR3 sequence is 11 residues long. Germline V gives CDR1 LGHNA, CDR2 YSLEER.

This clonotype was seen at least ten times. The genes are TRBV29-1 and TRBJ1-1; D is unresolved. The CDR3 contains 12 residues. V lost 4 bases, J lost 0 bases, and 6 bases lay in between. Germline CDR1 reads SQVTM; CDR2 reads ANQGSEA. The CDR3 sequence is CSVGVMNTEAFF. The DNA of the CDR3 is TGCAGCGTTGGGGTCATGAACACTGAAGCTTTCTTT.

Concerning this clonotype itself: This may be a read error, as it is one base from a much larger clone. This chain uses TRBV4-1 with TRBJ2-5; 11 bases fit TRBD2. J lost 2 bases, V lost 3 bases, and 2 bases had no gene match. This CDR3 is 15 amino acids long. CDR1 MGHRA and CDR2 YSYEKL come from the germline V gene. The CDR3 loop is CASSHGTSGQETQYF. The CDR3 bases are TGCGCCAGCAGCCACGGGACTAGCGGACAAGAGACCCAGTACTTC.

This clonotype was recorded at least ten times. The chain employs TRBV29-1 and TRBJ2-3; D possibly uses TRBD1 or TRBD2 (5 bases each). The CDR3 contains 15 residues. CDR1 is SQVTM, CDR2 ANQGSEA, per germline. Trimming pared 0 bases from V and 1 base from J, leaving 11 bases between. CDR3 DNA: TGCAGCGTTGAAGATGGTCGGGGACGCACAGATACGCAGTATTTT. It yields the protein CSVEDGRGRTDTQYF.